This TCR beta chain emerged from a study of cytomegalovirus exposure and HLA in healthy donors. General study points: With high specificity and sensitivity, the classifier reportedly diagnosed cytomegalovirus status.

Use of 60 Vbeta and 13 Jbeta primers characterized the PCR. Only in-frame clones appear in the TCRdb table, and some are missing; sequencing was by immunoSEQ multiplex PCR. The profile shows about 200,000 clones, 12% of them singletons. Germline V gene data show CDR1 as SGHVS and CDR2 as FNYEAQ. With 4 bases clipped from V and 4 bases from J, the junction kept 3 bases outside the gene matches. There are 15 residues in the CDR3. This clone has only a few counts. Its cognate antigen is unknown. Sample: PBMCs. This sequence joins TRBV7-6 and TRBJ2-1, with 11 bases lining up with TRBD2. The source of this sequence is a man aged 50-60 years in good health and CMV-seropositive. This chain's CDR3 is CASSSTSGVYNEQFF. CDR3 in DNA: TGTGCCAGCAGCTCGACTAGCGGGGTTTACAATGAGCAGTTCTTC.